This entry lists 10 T cell receptor beta chains sequenced from one sample in a study of blood T cell repertoires in COVID-19. Using immunoSEQ multiplex PCR, the repertoire was profiled, and TCRdb retains in-frame clones only, with some absent. Seen here are approximately 240,000 clones, 84% observed once, and the top ten hold 15% to 20%. Sequenced: peripheral blood. Every receptor here comes from a woman of 80 years or more with active or convalescent COVID-19.

This chain connects TRBV28 to TRBJ1-6, with no clear D. CDR1 MDHEN and CDR2 SYDVKM come from the germline V gene. Between the trimmed V and J ends, which lost 2 bases and 7 bases, there was a span of 12 bases. The CDR3 has 15 amino acids. CDR3 protein: CASSLLGFSNSPLHF. The CDR3 nucleotides are TGTGCCAGCAGTTTACTCGGGTTTTCAAATTCACCCCTCCACTTT.

The rearrangement links TRBV5-1 to TRBJ1-4, with TRBD1 as a possible D gene (6 bases). CDR3 length equals 15 residues. The ends were cut back, 3 bases at V and 5 bases at J, with 14 bases in the middle. From germline, CDR1 is SGHRS and CDR2 YFSETQ. The DNA for the CDR3 is TGCGCCAGCAGCTCCTCCTGGACAGACAATGAAAAACTGTTTTTT. It codes for CASSSSWTDNEKLFF. Supplemented by reference TRBV5-1 and TRBJ1-4, the full variable domain reads KAGVTQTPRYLIKTRGQQVTLSCSPISGHRSVSWYQQTPGQGLQFLFEYFSETQRNKGNFPGRFSGRQFSNSRSEMNVSTLELGDSALYLCASSSSWTDNEKLFFGSGTQLSVL.

The V call is TRBV18, the J call TRBJ1-1; 9 nucleotides align to TRBD1. The trim removed 6 bases at V and 4 bases at J, leaving 3 bases unmatched. This CDR3 is built from 13 residues. CDR1 is KGHSH, CDR2 LQKENI, per germline. The CDR3 DNA reads TGTGCCAGCTCTCAGACAGGGGGCACTGAAGCTTTCTTT. Translating gives CASSQTGGTEAFF. Together with reference TRBV18 and TRBJ1-1, the CDR3 gives the full variable domain: NAGVMQNPRHLVRRRGQEARLRCSPMKGHSHVYWYRQLPEEGLKFMVYLQKENIIDESGMPKERFSAEFPKEGPSILRIQQVVRGDSAAYFCASSQTGGTEAFFGQGTRLTVV.

This clone was counted between two and nine times. The J gene is TRBJ1-3, the V gene TRBV29-1, with 9 bases lining up with TRBD1. The germline CDR1 and CDR2 sequences are SQVTM and ANQGSEA. J gave up 4 bases and V 6 bases, and 10 bases lay outside the gene matches. The CDR3 has 15 amino acids. CDR3 protein: CSVARGTGIGNTIYF. CDR3 nucleotide sequence: TGCAGCGTCGCAAGAGGGACAGGGATCGGAAACACCATATATTTT.

In this sample, this clone turned up once. This chain joins TRBV4-3 and TRBJ2-1; possibly TRBD2 for D (6 bases). The CDR3 spans 17 residues. CDR1 LGHNA and CDR2 YSLEER come from the germline V gene. V lost 1 base and J 0 bases, leaving 13 bases between the germline ends. The CDR3 region is CASSQVASVFSYNEQFF. Written as DNA, the CDR3 is TGCGCCAGCAGCCAAGTTGCTAGCGTGTTCTCCTACAATGAGCAGTTCTTC.

Only a few counts were recorded for this clone. The chain carries TRBV11-3 and TRBJ2-7; D unclear. The CDR3 spans 13 residues. In germline, CDR1 is SGHNT, CDR2 YENEEA. V was trimmed by 2 bases and J by 3 bases, leaving 8 bases between them. Here the CDR3 DNA reads TGTGCCAGCAGCTTACTGCGGATCTACGAGCAGTACTTC. It yields the protein CASSLLRIYEQYF.

The chain combines TRBV9 with TRBJ2-1; TRBD2 matches at 12 bases. The V segment lost 3 bases and the J segment 8 bases; nucleotides outside the gene matches: 6. CDR3 size: 15 residues. The germline gives CDR1 SGDLS, CDR2 YYNGEE. The CDR3 DNA reads as TGTGCCAGCAGCGCCCGACTAGCGGGAGTCCATGAGCAGTTCTTC. Protein sequence: CASSARLAGVHEQFF.

This clone was counted a few times. This chain links TRBV5-4 with TRBJ2-1; no clear D gene. The CDR3 has 15 amino acids. The V gene's germline CDR1 is SGHNT and CDR2 YYREEE (reference sequence). The V and J ends lost 2 bases and 9 bases respectively, with 18 bases between them. The CDR3: CASSFPSLYSREQFF. CDR3 DNA: TGTGCCAGCAGCTTTCCAAGCCTATATAGTCGTGAGCAGTTCTTC.

This chain joins TRBV15 and TRBJ2-7; 7 nucleotides match TRBD2. With 0 bases clipped from V and 0 bases from J, the junction kept 8 bases outside the gene matches. The germline V gene has CDR1 LNHNV and CDR2 YYDKDF (reference sequence). CDR3 length: 17 amino acids. The CDR3 DNA follows: TGTGCCACCAGCAGAGATTCCCCTAGCGGAAGCTCCTACGAGCAGTACTTC. Its translation is CATSRDSPSGSSYEQYF.

This clone was seen just once. The chain links TRBV11-3 to TRBJ2-1, with 9 positions matching TRBD2. V dropped 6 bases and J dropped 1; count of bases not matched to a gene: 7. This CDR3 comprises 16 residues. CDR1 is SGHNT and CDR2 is YENEEA in the germline V gene. The CDR3: CASSKAGGYSYNEQFF. In DNA form, the CDR3 reads TGTGCCAGCAGTAAGGCGGGGGGGTATTCCTACAATGAGCAGTTCTTC.